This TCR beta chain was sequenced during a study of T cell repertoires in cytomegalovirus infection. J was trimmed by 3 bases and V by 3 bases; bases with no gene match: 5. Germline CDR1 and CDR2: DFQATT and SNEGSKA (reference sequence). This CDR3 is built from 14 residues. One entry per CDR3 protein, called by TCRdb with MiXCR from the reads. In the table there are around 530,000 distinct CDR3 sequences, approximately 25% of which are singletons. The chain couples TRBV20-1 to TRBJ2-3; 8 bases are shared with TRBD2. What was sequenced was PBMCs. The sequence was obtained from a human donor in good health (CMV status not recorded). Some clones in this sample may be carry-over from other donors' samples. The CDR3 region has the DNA TGCAGTGCTAGTCCGGGAGGGCCGACAGATACGCAGTATTTT. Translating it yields CSASPGGPTDTQYF.